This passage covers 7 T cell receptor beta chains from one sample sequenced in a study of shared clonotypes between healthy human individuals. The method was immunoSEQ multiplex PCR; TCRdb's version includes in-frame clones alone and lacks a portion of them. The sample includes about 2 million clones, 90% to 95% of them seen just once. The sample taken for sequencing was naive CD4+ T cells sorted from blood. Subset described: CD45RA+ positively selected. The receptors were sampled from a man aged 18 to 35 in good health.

DNA of the CDR3: TGTGCCATCGGGGGAACTAGTTACAATGAGCAGTTCTTC. Its translation is CAIGGTSYNEQFF. This chain joins TRBV10-3 and TRBJ2-1; D assignment may be TRBD1 or TRBD2 (5 bases each). Trimming stripped 8 bases from V and 4 bases from J, with 12 bases between. Germline V gene lookup returns CDR1 ENHRY and CDR2 SYGVKD. The CDR3 spans 13 residues.

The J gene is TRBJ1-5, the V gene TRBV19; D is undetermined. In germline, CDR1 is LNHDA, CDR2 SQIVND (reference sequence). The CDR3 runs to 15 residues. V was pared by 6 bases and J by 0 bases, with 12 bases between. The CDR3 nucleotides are TGTGCCAGTAGGGACCGGGAGTATAGCAATCAGCCCCAGCATTTT. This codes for CASRDREYSNQPQHF.

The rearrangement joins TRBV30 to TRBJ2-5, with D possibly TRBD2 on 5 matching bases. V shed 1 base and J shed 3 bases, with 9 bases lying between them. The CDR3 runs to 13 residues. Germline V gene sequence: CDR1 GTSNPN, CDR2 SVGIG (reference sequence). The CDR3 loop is CAWSDLAKETQYF. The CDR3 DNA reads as TGTGCCTGGAGTGACCTAGCAAAAGAGACCCAGTACTTC.

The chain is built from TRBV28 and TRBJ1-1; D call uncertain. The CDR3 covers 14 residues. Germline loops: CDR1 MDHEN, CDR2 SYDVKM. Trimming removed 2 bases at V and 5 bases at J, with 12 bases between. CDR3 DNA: TGTGCCAGCAGTTTAGGGGTAACGGGGACTGAAGCTTTCTTT. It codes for CASSLGVTGTEAFF.

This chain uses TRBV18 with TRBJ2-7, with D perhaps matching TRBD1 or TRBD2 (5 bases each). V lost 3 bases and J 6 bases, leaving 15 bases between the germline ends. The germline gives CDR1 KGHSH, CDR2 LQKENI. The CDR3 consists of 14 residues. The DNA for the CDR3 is TGTGCCAGCTCACCGTCGGGGACGGCGGGCGAGCAGTACTTC. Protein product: CASSPSGTAGEQYF.

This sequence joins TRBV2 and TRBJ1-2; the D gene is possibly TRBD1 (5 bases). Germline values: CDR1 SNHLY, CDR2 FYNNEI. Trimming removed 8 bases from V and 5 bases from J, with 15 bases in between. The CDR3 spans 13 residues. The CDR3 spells CASEGDKLYGYTF. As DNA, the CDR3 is TGTGCCAGCGAAGGGGATAAACTGTATGGCTACACCTTC.

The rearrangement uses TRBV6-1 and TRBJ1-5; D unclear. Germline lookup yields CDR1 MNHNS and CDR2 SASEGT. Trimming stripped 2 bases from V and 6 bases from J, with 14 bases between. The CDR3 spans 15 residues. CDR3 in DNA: TGTGCCAGCAGTGAATCTTTAACTGGAGGTCAGCCCCAGCATTTT. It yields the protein CASSESLTGGQPQHF.